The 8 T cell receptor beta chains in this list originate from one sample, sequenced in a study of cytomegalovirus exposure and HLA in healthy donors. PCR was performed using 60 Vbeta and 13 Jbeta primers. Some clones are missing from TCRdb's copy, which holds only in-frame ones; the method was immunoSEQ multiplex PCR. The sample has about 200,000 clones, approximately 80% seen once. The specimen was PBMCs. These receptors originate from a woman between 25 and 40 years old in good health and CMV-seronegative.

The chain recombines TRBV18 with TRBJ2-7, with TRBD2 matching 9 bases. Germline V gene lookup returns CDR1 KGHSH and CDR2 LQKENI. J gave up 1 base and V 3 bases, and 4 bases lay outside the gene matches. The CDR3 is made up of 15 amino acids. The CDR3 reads CASSPGLARSYEQYF. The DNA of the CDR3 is TGTGCCAGCTCACCCGGACTAGCGAGATCCTACGAGCAGTACTTC.

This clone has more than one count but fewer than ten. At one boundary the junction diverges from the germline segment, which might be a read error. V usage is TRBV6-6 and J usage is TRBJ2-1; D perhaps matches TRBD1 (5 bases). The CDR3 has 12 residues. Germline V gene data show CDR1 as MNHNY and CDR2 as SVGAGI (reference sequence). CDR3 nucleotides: TGTGCCAGCAGTCCAGGACGTCTGGTAGGGGTCTTC. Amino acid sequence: CASSPGRLVGVF.

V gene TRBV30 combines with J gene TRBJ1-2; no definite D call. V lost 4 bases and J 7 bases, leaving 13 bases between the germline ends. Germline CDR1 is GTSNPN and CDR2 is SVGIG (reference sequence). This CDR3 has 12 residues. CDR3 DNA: TGTGCCTGGACAGCGCTTCGACCTGGCTACACCTTC. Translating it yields CAWTALRPGYTF.

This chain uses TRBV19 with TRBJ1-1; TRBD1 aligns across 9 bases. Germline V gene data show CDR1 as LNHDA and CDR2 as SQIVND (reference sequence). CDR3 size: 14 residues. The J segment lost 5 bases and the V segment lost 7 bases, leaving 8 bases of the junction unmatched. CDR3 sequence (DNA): TGTGCCAGTAAAGCCGGGACAGGGAAAACTGAAGCTTTCTTT. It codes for CASKAGTGKTEAFF.

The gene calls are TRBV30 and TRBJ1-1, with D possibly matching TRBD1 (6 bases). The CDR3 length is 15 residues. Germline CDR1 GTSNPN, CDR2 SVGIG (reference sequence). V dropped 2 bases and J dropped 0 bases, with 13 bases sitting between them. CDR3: CAWSLWTAMNTEAFF. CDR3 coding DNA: TGTGCCTGGAGTTTGTGGACAGCGATGAACACTGAAGCTTTCTTT.

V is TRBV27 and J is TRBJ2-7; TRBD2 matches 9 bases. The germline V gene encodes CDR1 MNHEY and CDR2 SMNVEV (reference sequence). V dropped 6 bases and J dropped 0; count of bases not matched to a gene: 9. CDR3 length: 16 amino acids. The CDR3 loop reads CASSSSGGPLSYEQYF. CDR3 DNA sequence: TGTGCCAGCAGCAGTAGCGGGGGCCCCCTCTCCTACGAGCAGTACTTC.

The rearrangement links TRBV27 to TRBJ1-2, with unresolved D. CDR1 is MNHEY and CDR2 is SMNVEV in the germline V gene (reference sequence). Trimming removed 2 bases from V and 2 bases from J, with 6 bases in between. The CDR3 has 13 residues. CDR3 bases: TGTGCCAGCAGTTTACACAGAAACTATGGCTACACCTTC. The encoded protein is CASSLHRNYGYTF.

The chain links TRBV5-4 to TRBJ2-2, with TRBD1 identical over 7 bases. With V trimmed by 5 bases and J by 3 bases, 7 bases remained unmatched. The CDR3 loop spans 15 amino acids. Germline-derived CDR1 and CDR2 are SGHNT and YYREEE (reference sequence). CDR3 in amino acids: CASSLPGQYTGELFF. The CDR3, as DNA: TGTGCCAGCAGTCTTCCGGGACAGTACACCGGGGAGCTGTTTTTT.